Each of the 15 T cell receptor beta chains below was sequenced from the same sample in a study of blood T cell repertoires in COVID-19. Only in-frame clones appear in the TCRdb table, and some are missing; sequencing was by immunoSEQ multiplex PCR. The table has about 64,000 clones, under 90% seen once. Sequences were obtained from peripheral blood. These receptors came from a man over 45 with active COVID-19.

V is TRBV6-6 and J is TRBJ1-6; TRBD1 agrees at 8 bases. The CDR3 loop spans 17 amino acids. Germline values: CDR1 MNHNY, CDR2 SVGAGI (reference sequence). Unmatched junction bases numbered 8, after V lost 5 bases and J lost 2 bases. CDR3 residues: CASSLDRVDPYNSPLHF. In nucleotides, the CDR3 is TGTGCCAGCAGTCTGGACAGGGTGGACCCCTATAATTCACCCCTCCACTTT.

The CDR3 bases are TGCAGCGTTGTAAAGGCAGGGGCCTACGAGCAGTACTTC. It yields the protein CSVVKAGAYEQYF. V and J are TRBV29-1 and TRBJ2-7; D is possibly TRBD1 (6 bases). Germline CDR1 SQVTM, CDR2 ANQGSEA. Trimming removed 4 bases at V and 2 bases at J, with 12 bases between. The CDR3 spans 13 residues.

This clone was recorded once. The chain joins TRBV15 to TRBJ2-3; 7 bases line up with TRBD1. CDR3 length: 16 amino acids. V lost 3 bases to trimming and J lost 6 bases; unmatched junction nucleotides: 12. Germline CDR1 is LNHNV and CDR2 is YYDKDF (reference sequence). In DNA, the CDR3 is TGTGCCACCAGCAGGGTCCTTACAGGGGCCGGGGATACGCAGTATTTT. Its translation: CATSRVLTGAGDTQYF.

This clone was seen a single time. This chain connects TRBV7-6 to TRBJ2-1; TRBD2 matches at 12 bases. V gave up 5 bases and J gave up 6 bases; unmatched junction bases: 2. The germline V gene has CDR1 SGHVS and CDR2 FNYEAQ. The CDR3 extends over 14 amino acids. The CDR3 reads CASSPSGGVNEQFF. DNA of the CDR3: TGTGCCAGCAGCCCTAGCGGGGGGGTCAATGAGCAGTTCTTC.

J is TRBJ1-3 and V is TRBV7-9; D is undetermined. CDR1 is SEHNR, CDR2 FQNEAQ, per germline (reference sequence). Trimming left V 5 bases short and J 4 bases short, with 15 bases between. The CDR3 has 15 amino acids. In nucleotides, the CDR3 is TGTGCCAGCAGCGCCCATGAGGAGGGAGGAAACACCATATATTTT. This encodes CASSAHEEGGNTIYF.

The chain has TRBV28 and TRBJ2-2, with 10 bases that match TRBD1. CDR1 and CDR2 (germline): MDHEN, SYDVKM. V was clipped by 4 bases and J by 6 bases; unmatched bases: 5. The CDR3 consists of 15 residues. CDR3 sequence reads: CASSSPGQGPGELFF. In DNA form, the CDR3 reads TGTGCCAGCAGTTCTCCGGGACAGGGGCCCGGGGAGCTGTTTTTT.

This clone was seen once. The rearrangement uses TRBV7-6 and TRBJ2-3, with 12 bases fitting TRBD2. In germline, CDR1 is SGHVS, CDR2 FNYEAQ. This CDR3 has 16 residues. V lost 5 bases, J lost 4 bases, and 7 bases stayed unmatched. This CDR3 is CASSPRLAGGPDTQYF. CDR3 DNA sequence: TGTGCCAGCAGCCCGCGGCTAGCGGGGGGGCCAGATACGCAGTATTTT.

The chain links TRBV7-8 to TRBJ2-7; no clear D gene. Germline V lookup: CDR1 SGHVS, CDR2 FQNEAQ. The CDR3 is 14 amino acids. Deletions cut 0 bases from V and 1 base from J, with 7 bases between. The CDR3 reads CASSLASTSYEQYF. CDR3 sequence (DNA): TGTGCCAGCAGCTTAGCGTCAACTTCCTACGAGCAGTACTTC.

The genes are TRBV19 and TRBJ2-1; 8 bases map to TRBD1. V lost 3 bases, J lost 8 bases, and 6 bases stayed unmatched. Germline V gives CDR1 LNHDA, CDR2 SQIVND (reference sequence). The CDR3 is 14 residues long. The CDR3 loop reads CASSIKQGGYEQFF. The CDR3 nucleotides read TGTGCCAGTAGTATCAAACAGGGGGGCTATGAGCAGTTCTTC.

The V and J genes are TRBV24-1 and TRBJ2-5; 8 bases are shared with TRBD1. This CDR3 is built from 15 residues. Germline CDR1 reads KGHDR; CDR2 reads SFDVKD. V dropped 4 bases and J dropped 4; count of bases not matched to a gene: 7. This chain's CDR3 is CATSDRPQGGETQYF. Written as DNA, the CDR3 is TGTGCCACCAGTGACCGCCCACAGGGGGGAGAGACCCAGTACTTC.

The CDR3 DNA reads as TGTGCCAGCAGCCAAGACGCCGGCGGCTTGAACACCATATATTTT. Translated, it gives CASSQDAGGLNTIYF. The chain uses TRBV3-1 (or the pseudogene TRBV3-2) and TRBJ1-3, with no clear D. Trimming stripped 0 bases from V and 7 bases from J, with 13 bases between. CDR1 is LGHDT, CDR2 YNNKEL, per germline (reference sequence). The CDR3 totals 15 residues.

V is TRBV7-2 and J is TRBJ2-7, with TRBD2 matching 11 bases. The length of the CDR3 is 15 residues. Losses at the gene ends were 5 bases for V and 1 base for J; bases not matched to a gene: 4. Germline CDR1 reads SGHTA; CDR2 reads FQGNSA. CDR3 DNA: TGTGCCAGCAGCCCGGGACTAGCGGCGTCCTACGAGCAGTACTTC. Protein: CASSPGLAASYEQYF.

This chain connects TRBV11-2 to TRBJ2-7; a weak D match, TRBD1 (6 bases). The CDR3 is made up of 13 amino acids. Trimming pared 4 bases from V and 2 bases from J, leaving 9 bases between. Germline-derived CDR1 and CDR2 are SGHAT and FQNNGV. The CDR3 spells CASSSGAAYEQYF. The CDR3 DNA reads TGTGCCAGCAGCTCAGGGGCTGCCTACGAGCAGTACTTC.

This clone was seen a few times. This chain joins TRBV19 and TRBJ2-2; possibly TRBD2 for D (6 bases). The length of the CDR3 is 15 residues. The V gene lost 5 bases and the J gene lost 2 bases, with 12 bases spanning the gap. Germline values: CDR1 LNHDA, CDR2 SQIVND (reference sequence). The chain's CDR3 is CASSPRDLNTGELFF. DNA of the CDR3: TGTGCCAGTAGTCCGCGGGACTTAAACACCGGGGAGCTGTTTTTT.

J is TRBJ1-1 and V is TRBV19; D remains ambiguous. Between the trimmed V and J ends, which lost 6 bases and 0 bases, there was a span of 8 bases. CDR1 and CDR2 (germline): LNHDA, SQIVND (reference sequence). This CDR3 has 13 amino acids. The DNA of the CDR3 is TGTGCCAGTAGGCTTAGCTTGAACACTGAAGCTTTCTTT. This encodes CASRLSLNTEAFF.